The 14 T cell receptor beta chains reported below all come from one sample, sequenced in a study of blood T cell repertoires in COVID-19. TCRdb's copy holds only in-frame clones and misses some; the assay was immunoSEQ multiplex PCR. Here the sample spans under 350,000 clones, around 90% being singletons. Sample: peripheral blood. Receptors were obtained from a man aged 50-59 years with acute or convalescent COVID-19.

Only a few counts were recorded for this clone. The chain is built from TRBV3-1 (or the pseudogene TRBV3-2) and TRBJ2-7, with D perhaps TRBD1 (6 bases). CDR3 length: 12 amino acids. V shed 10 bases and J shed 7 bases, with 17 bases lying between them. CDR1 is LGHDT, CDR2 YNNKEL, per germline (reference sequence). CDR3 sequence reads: CATGAGPREQYF. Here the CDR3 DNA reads TGTGCCACAGGGGCAGGGCCTCGGGAGCAGTACTTC.

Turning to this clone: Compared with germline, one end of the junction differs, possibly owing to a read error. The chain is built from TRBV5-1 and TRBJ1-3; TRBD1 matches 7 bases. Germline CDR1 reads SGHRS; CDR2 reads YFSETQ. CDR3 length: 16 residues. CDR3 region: CASTLTGTSSGNTIYF. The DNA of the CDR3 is TGCGCCAGCACCTTGACAGGGACCAGCTCTGGAAACACCATATATTTT.

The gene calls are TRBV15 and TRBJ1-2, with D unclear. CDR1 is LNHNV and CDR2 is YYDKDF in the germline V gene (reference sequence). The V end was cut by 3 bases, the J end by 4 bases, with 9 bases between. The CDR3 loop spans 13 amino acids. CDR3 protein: CATSSQGSYGYTF. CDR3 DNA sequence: TGTGCCACCAGCAGTCAAGGGAGCTATGGCTACACCTTC.

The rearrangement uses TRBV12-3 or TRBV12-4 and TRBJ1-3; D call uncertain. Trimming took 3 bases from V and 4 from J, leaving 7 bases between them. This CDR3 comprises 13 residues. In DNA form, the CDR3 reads TGTGCCAGCAGTTTGCAGATCGGAAACACCATATATTTT. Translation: CASSLQIGNTIYF.

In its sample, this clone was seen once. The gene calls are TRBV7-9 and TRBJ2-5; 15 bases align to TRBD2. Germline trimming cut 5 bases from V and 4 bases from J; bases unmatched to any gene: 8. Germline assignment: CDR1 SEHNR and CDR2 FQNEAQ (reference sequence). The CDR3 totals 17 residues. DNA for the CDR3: TGTGCCAGCAGCCGTCGGACTAGCGGGGGGGCCCGAGAGACCCAGTACTTC. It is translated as CASSRRTSGGARETQYF. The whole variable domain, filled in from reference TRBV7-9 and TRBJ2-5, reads DTGVSQNPRHKITKRGQNVTFRCDPISEHNRLYWYRQTLGQGPEFLTYFQNEAQLEKSRLLSDRFSAERPKGSFSTLEIQRTEQGDSAMYLCASSRRTSGGARETQYFGPGTRLLVL.

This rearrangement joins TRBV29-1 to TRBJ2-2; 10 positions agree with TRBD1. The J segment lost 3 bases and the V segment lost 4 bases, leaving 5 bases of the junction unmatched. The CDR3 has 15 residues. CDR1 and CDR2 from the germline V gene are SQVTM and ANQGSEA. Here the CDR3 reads CSVGQGASDTGELFF. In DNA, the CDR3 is TGCAGCGTTGGACAGGGGGCTTCGGACACCGGGGAGCTGTTTTTT.

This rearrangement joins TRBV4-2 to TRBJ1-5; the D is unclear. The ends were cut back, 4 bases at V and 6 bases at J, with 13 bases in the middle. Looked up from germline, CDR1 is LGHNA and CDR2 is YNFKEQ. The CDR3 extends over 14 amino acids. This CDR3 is CASSPDKYGQPQHF. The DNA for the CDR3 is TGTGCCAGCAGCCCCGACAAATATGGTCAGCCCCAGCATTTT.

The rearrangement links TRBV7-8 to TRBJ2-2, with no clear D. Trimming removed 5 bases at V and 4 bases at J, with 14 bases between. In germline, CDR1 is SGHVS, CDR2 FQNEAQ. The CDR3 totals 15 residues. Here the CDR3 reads CASSDEVHPTGELFF. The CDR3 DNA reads TGTGCCAGCAGCGACGAGGTCCATCCCACCGGGGAGCTGTTTTTT.

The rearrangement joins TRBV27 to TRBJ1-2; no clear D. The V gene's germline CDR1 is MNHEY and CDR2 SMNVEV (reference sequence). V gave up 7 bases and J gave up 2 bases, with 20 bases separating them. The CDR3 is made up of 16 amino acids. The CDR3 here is CASTPRSGRVNYGYTF. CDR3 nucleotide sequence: TGTGCCAGCACCCCTCGGTCGGGAAGGGTGAACTATGGCTACACCTTC.

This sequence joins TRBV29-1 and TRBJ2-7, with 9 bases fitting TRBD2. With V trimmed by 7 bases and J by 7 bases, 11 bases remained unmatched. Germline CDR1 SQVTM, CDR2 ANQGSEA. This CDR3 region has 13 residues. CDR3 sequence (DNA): TGCAGCGCCCGAAGAGCGGGGGGAAGGGAGCAGTACTTC. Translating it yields CSARRAGGREQYF.

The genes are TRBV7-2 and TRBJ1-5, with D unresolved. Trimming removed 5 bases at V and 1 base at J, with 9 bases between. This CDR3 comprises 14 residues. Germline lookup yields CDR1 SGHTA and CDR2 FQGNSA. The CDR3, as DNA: TGTGCCAGCAGCCTACGGGAGAGCAATCAGCCCCAGCATTTT. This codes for CASSLRESNQPQHF.

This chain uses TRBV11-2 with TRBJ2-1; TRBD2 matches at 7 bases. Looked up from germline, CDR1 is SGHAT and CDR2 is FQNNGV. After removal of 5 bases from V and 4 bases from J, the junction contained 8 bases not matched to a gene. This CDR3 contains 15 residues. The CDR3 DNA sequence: TGTGCCAGCAGCCTGAGCGGGGTCCTATACAATGAGCAGTTCTTC. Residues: CASSLSGVLYNEQFF.

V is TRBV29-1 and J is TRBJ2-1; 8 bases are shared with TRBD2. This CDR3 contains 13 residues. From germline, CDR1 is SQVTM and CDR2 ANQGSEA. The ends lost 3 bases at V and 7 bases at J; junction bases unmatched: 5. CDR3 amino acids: CSVEGTSLNEQFF. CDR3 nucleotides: TGCAGCGTTGAGGGGACTAGTTTAAATGAGCAGTTCTTC.

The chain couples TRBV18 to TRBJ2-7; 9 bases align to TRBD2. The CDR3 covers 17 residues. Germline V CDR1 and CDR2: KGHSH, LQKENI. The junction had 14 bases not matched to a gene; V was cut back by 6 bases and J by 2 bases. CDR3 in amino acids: CASSQASGGSFPYEQYF. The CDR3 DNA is TGTGCCAGCTCTCAGGCCAGCGGGGGGTCCTTTCCCTACGAGCAGTACTTC.